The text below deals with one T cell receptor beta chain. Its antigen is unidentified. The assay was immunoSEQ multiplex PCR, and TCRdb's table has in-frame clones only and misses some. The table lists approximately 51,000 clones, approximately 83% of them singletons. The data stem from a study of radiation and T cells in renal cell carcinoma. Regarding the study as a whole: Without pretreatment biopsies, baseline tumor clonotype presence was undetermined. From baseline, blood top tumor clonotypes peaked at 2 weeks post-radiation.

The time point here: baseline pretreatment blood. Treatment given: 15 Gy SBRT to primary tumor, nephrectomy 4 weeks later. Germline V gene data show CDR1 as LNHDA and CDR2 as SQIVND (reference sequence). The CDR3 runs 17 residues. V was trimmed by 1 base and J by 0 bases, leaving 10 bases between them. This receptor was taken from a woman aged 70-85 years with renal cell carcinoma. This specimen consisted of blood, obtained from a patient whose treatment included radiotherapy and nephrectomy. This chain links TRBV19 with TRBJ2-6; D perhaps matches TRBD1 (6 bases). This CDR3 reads CASSIVGGFSGANVLTF. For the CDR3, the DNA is TGTGCCAGTAGTATAGTAGGGGGATTCTCTGGGGCCAACGTCCTGACTTTC.